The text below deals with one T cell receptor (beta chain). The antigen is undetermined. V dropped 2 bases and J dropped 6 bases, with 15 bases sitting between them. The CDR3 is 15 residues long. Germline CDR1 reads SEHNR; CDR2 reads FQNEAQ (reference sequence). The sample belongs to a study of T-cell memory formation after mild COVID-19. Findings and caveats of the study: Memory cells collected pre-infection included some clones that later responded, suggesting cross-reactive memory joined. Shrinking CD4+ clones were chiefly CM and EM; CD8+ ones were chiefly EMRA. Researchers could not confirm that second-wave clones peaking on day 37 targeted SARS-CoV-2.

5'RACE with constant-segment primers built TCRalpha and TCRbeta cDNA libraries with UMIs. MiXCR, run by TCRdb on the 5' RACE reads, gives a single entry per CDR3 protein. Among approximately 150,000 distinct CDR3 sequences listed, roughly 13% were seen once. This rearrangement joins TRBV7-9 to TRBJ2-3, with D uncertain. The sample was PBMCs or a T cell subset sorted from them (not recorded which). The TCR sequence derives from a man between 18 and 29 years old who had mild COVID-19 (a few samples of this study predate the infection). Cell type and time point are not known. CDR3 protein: CASSLSPVGSDTQYF. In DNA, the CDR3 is TGTGCCAGCAGCTTAAGCCCCGTAGGGTCGGATACGCAGTATTTT.